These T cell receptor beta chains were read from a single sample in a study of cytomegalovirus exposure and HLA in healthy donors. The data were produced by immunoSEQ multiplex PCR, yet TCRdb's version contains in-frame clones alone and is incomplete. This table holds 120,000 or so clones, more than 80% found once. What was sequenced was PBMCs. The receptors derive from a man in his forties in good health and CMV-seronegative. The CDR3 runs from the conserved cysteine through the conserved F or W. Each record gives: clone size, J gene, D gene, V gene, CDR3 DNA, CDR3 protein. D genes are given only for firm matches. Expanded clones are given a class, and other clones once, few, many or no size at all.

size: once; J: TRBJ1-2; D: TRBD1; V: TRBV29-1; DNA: TGCAGCGTCAAGGGCCGGACAGGGCCCTATGGCTACACCTTC; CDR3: CSVKGRTGPYGYTF
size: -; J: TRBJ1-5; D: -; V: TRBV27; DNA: TGTGCCAGCAGTTTCCGCCGACAGACTGATAGCAATCAGCCCCAGCATTTT; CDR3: CASSFRRQTDSNQPQHF
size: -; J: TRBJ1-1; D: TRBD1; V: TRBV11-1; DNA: TGTGCCAGCAGCCTCCAGGGGGCGAACACTGAAGCTTTCTTT; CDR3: CASSLQGANTEAFF
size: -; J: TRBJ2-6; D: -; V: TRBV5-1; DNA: TGCGCCAGCAGCTTGGCGTACTCTGGGGCCAACGTCCTGACTTTC; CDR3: CASSLAYSGANVLTF
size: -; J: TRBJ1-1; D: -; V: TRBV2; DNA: TGTGCCAGCAGTGAGGCGTACGGGTCGAGTGCTGAAGCTTTCTTT; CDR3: CASSEAYGSSAEAFF
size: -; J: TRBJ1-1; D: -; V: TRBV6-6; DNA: TGTGCCAGCAGGGCAGGAGGGGAGAACACTGAAGCTTTCTTT; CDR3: CASRAGGENTEAFF
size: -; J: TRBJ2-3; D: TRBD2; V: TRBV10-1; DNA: TGCGCCAGCAGCCCCGGGACTAGCGTTGCGACGCAGTATTTT; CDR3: CASSPGTSVATQYF
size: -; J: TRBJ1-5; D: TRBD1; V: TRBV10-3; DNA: TGTGCCATCAGCGCCGGGACAGGGGGCAATCAGCCCCAGCATTTT; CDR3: CAISAGTGGNQPQHF
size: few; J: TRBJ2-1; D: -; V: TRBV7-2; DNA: TGTGCCAGCTTCTATCCGGCAGGGGAGTACAATGAGCAGTTCTTC; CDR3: CASFYPAGEYNEQFF
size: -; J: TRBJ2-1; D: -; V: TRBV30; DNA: TGTGCCTGGAGTTCTCGGTACAATGAGCAGTTCTTC; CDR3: CAWSSRYNEQFF
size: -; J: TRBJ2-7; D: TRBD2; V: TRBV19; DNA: TGTGCCAGTAGTATAGGTGCGGGAGGCTCGCCTCTCTACGAGCAGTACTTC; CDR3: CASSIGAGGSPLYEQYF
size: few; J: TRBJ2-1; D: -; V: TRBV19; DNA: TGTGCCAGTAGCCGTCGGCCCCAGGGAGGTGAGCAGTTCTTC; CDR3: CASSRRPQGGEQFF
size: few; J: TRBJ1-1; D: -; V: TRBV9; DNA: TGTGCCAGCAGCAAAATGGACAGTGAAGCTTTCTTT; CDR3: CASSKMDSEAFF
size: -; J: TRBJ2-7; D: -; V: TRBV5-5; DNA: TGTGCCAGCAGGAGGGCGGAAGGCTACGAGCAGTACTTC; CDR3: CASRRAEGYEQYF
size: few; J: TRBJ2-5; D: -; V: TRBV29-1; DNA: TGCAGCGTTGCGGGGAAGGAGACCCAGTACTTC; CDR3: CSVAGKETQYF
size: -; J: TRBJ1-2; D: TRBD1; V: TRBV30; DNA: TGTGCCTTGACAGGGGGCGAATATGGCTACACCTTC; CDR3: CALTGGEYGYTF
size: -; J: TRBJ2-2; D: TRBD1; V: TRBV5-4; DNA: TGTGCCAGCAGCTTGGTTCCGGGACAGGGGGCCGGGGAGCTGTTTTTT; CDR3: CASSLVPGQGAGELFF
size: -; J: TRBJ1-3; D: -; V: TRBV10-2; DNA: TGCGCCAGCAGCACAGGGTCGACCATATATTTT; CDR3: CASSTGSTIYF
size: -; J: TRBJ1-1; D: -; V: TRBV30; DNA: TGTGCCTGGAGTGGTTCGACAGGACTGAACACTGAAGCTTTCTTT; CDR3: CAWSGSTGLNTEAFF
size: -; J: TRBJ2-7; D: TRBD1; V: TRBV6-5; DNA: TGTGCCAGCAGTCGGACAGGGAGCTCCTACGAGCAGTACTTC; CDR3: CASSRTGSSYEQYF
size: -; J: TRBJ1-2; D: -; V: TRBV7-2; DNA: TGTGCCAGCAGCCCAACGACAGTCTATGGCTACACCTTC; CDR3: CASSPTTVYGYTF
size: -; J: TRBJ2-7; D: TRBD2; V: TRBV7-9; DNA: TGTGCCAGCAGCATGGCAAGCGGGACCTCACCCTCCTACGAGCAGTACTTC; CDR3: CASSMASGTSPSYEQYF
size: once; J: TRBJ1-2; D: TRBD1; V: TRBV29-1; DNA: TGCAGCGTTGAAGATGCAGGGGGTGGCTACACCTTC; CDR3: CSVEDAGGGYTF
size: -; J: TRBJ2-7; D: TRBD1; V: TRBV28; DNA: TGTGCCAGCAGTTCCAGACAGGGGGCCTCCTACGAGCAGTACTTC; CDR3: CASSSRQGASYEQYF
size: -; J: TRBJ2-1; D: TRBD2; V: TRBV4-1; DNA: TGCGCCAGCAGCCCCGTCCAGCGGGAGGGCAATGAGCAGTTCTTC; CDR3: CASSPVQREGNEQFF
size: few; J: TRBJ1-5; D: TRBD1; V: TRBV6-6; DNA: TGTGCCAGCAGTTGGGGGACAGGGGGTGGGCCCCAGCATTTT; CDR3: CASSWGTGGGPQHF
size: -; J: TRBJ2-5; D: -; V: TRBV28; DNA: TGTGCCAGCAGTTTTGAACGGACTCAAGAGACCCAGTACTTC; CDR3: CASSFERTQETQYF
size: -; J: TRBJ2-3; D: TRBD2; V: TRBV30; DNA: TGTGCCGCCCAGCGGGGACCCACAGATACGCAGTATTTT; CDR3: CAAQRGPTDTQYF
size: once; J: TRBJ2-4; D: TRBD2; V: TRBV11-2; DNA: TGTGCCAGCAGCTTAGTTCCCACCAGCGGGGAGAAAAACAGTCAGTACTTC; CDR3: CASSLVPTSGEKNSQYF
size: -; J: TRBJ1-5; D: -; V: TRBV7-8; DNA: TGTGCCAGCAGCCCAATCGGTCAGCCCCAGCATTTT; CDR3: CASSPIGQPQHF
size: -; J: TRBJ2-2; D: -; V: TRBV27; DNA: TGTGCCAGCAGTTGGTTTCCGGTAACCGGGGAGCTGTTTTTT; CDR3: CASSWFPVTGELFF
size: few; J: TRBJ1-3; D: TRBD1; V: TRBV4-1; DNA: TGCGCCAGCAGCCCATCTTTTCGGGACAGGGGGAACACCATATATTTT; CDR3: CASSPSFRDRGNTIYF
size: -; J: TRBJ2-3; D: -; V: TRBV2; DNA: TGTGCCAGCAGTACAGGGTTCACAGATACGCAGTATTTT; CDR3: CASSTGFTDTQYF
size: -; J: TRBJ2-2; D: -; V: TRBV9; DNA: TGTGCCAGCAGTGAAGGAGTTAACACCGGGGAGCTGTTTTTT; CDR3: CASSEGVNTGELFF
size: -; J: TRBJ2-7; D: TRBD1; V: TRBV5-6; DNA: TGTGCCAGCAGCTTGGTAGGACAGGGTTTCTACGAGCAGTACTTC; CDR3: CASSLVGQGFYEQYF
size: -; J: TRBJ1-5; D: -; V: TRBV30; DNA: TGTGCCTGGAGTGTACTGGACATTAGACAGCCCCAGCATTTT; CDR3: CAWSVLDIRQPQHF
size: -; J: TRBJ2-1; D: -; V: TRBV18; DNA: TGTGCCAGCTCACCACCAAACGCCCGGGACAATGAGCAGTTCTTC; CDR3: CASSPPNARDNEQFF
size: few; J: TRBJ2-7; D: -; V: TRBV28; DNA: TGTGCCAGCAGTCTTACATCAGGGCAGTACTTC; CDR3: CASSLTSGQYF
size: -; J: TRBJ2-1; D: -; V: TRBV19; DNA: TGTGCCAGTAGAGACCCCCGCGGGATCTCCTACAATGAGCAGTTCTTC; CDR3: CASRDPRGISYNEQFF
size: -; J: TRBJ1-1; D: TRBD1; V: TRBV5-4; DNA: TGTGCCAGCAGACCCGACAGGGTATCGGCTGAAGCTTTCTTT; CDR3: CASRPDRVSAEAFF
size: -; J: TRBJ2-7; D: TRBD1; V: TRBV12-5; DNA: TGTGCTAGTGGTTTGCCCCTCGGAACAGGGGTAACCTACGAGCAGTACTTC; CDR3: CASGLPLGTGVTYEQYF
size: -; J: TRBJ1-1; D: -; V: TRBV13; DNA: TGTGCCAGCAGCCCGGGGGGGATTGGCACTGAAGCTTTCTTT; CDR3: CASSPGGIGTEAFF
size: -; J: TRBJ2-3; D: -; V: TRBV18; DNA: TGTGCCAGCTCACCACCGGGACTTAGCACAGATACGCAGTATTTT; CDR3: CASSPPGLSTDTQYF
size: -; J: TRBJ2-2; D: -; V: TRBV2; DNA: TGTGCCAGCAGAGGCATTGGGGGCGGCACCGGGGAGCTGTTTTTT; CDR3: CASRGIGGGTGELFF
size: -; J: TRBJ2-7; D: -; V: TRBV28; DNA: TGTGCCAGCAGCCGCCCCCTACCCAGGGTGTCCGACGAGCAGTACTTC; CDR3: CASSRPLPRVSDEQYF
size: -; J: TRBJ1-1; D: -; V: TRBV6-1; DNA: TGTGCCAGCAGTGAATGGGGTTGGGGGGACACTGAAGCTTTCTTT; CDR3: CASSEWGWGDTEAFF
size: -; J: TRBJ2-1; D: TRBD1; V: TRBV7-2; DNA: TGTGCCAGCCAGGGACAGGCGACCTACAATGAGCAGTTCTTC; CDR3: CASQGQATYNEQFF
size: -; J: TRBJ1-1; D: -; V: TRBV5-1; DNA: TGCGCCAGCAGCACCACAGGGAACACTGAAGCTTTCTTT; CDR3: CASSTTGNTEAFF
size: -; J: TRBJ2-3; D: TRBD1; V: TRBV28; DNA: TGTGCCAGCAGTCCGGGACAGGGGGGACCAGATACGCAGTATTTT; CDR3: CASSPGQGGPDTQYF